Listed here are 26 T cell receptor beta chains from one sample, sequenced in a study of vaccination effects on CD4 cells after COVID-19. Only in-frame clones appear in the TCRdb table, and some are missing; sequencing was by immunoSEQ multiplex PCR. In the table there are fewer than 25,000 clones, approximately 83% of which are singletons. Expansion with viral peptide pools was applied to antigen-specific CD4+ T cells by the ViraFEST assay prior to sequencing. The culture ran for nine to eleven days, and then CD4+ T cells were isolated. Vaccine recipients had no previous SARS-CoV-2 infection; their nucleocapsid antibodies were negative. These receptors' targets are unknown. This specimen was CD4+ T cells from PBMCs cultured with HCoV-NL63 spike peptides, taken before COVID-19 vaccination. Receptors originate from a human donor who received a COVID-19 vaccine.

The genes are TRBV10-3 and TRBJ2-1; TRBD2 agrees at 11 bases. CDR1 is ENHRY and CDR2 is SYGVKD in the germline V gene. The CDR3 loop spans 16 amino acids. Trimming took 0 bases from V and 6 from J; bases not matched to a gene: 4. CDR3 sequence: CAISESTSGETNEQFF. The CDR3 DNA reads TGTGCCATCAGTGAGTCGACTAGCGGGGAAACCAATGAGCAGTTCTTC.

The rearrangement joins TRBV2 to TRBJ1-6; no firm D call. This CDR3 is built from 14 residues. Trimming left V 7 bases short and J 6 bases short, with 13 bases between. Germline values: CDR1 SNHLY, CDR2 FYNNEI. CDR3 region: CASTLAEFNSPLHF. In nucleotides, the CDR3 is TGTGCCAGCACCTTGGCCGAGTTTAATTCACCCCTCCACTTT.

The chain recombines TRBV5-4 with TRBJ2-5, with TRBD1 as a possible D gene (6 bases). V shed 5 bases and J shed 2 bases, with 10 bases lying between them. The CDR3 runs to 13 residues. Per the germline V gene, CDR1 is SGHNT and CDR2 is YYREEE (reference sequence). The CDR3 sequence: CASRGQRQETQYF. CDR3 coding DNA: TGTGCCAGCAGAGGACAGAGACAAGAGACCCAGTACTTC.

This chain links TRBV7-9 with TRBJ2-5, with 12 nucleotides matching TRBD2. This CDR3 has 16 amino acids. Per the germline V gene, CDR1 is SEHNR and CDR2 is FQNEAQ (reference sequence). After removal of 4 bases from V and 5 bases from J, the junction contained 8 bases not matched to a gene. CDR3 region: CASSSGLAGKGETQYF. The DNA of the CDR3 is TGTGCCAGCAGCTCCGGACTAGCGGGAAAGGGGGAGACCCAGTACTTC.

V and J are TRBV18 and TRBJ2-2; D not resolved. V gave up 5 bases and J gave up 0 bases, with 10 bases separating them. CDR1 is KGHSH, CDR2 LQKENI, per germline. There are 15 residues in the CDR3. CDR3 residues: CASSYKLPNTGELFF. In DNA form, the CDR3 reads TGTGCCAGCTCATACAAACTACCGAACACCGGGGAGCTGTTTTTT.

CDR3 residues: CASSTGTDQYQPQHF. The CDR3 DNA is TGCGCCAGCAGCACCGGGACAGATCAGTATCAGCCCCAGCATTTT. This chain uses TRBV5-1 with TRBJ1-5; 7 bases agree with TRBD1. The CDR3 extends over 15 amino acids. Germline values: CDR1 SGHRS, CDR2 YFSETQ. Trimming cost V 4 bases and J 5 bases; bases outside gene matches: 9.

The chain joins TRBV6-1 to TRBJ2-3; possibly TRBD2 for D (6 bases). V was shortened by 2 bases and J by 3 bases, with 12 bases between the two germline ends. This CDR3 region has 15 residues. CDR1 is MNHNS, CDR2 SASEGT, per germline. The CDR3 region is CASSERERETDTQYF. CDR3 sequence (DNA): TGTGCCAGCAGTGAACGGGAGAGAGAGACAGATACGCAGTATTTT.

The rearrangement links TRBV3-1 (or the pseudogene TRBV3-2) to TRBJ1-3, with 8 bases matching TRBD1. The germline CDR1 and CDR2 sequences are LGHDT and YNNKEL (reference sequence). The CDR3 sequence is 16 residues long. V lost 1 base and J lost 0; bases outside the gene matches: 2. CDR3 bases: TGTGCCAGCAGCCAAGCCGGGACAGGCTCTGGAAACACCATATATTTT. This sequence encodes CASSQAGTGSGNTIYF.

The chain has TRBV6-5 and TRBJ2-6; D is undetermined. CDR3 length equals 15 residues. Germline V gene lookup returns CDR1 MNHEY and CDR2 SVGAGI. Trimming stripped 0 bases from V and 2 bases from J, with 5 bases between. In DNA form, the CDR3 reads TGTGCCAGCAGTTACTCGGAGACTGGGGCCAACGTCCTGACTTTC. Translation: CASSYSETGANVLTF.

The chain carries TRBV7-2 and TRBJ2-1, with D tentatively TRBD1 (6 bases). In germline, CDR1 is SGHTA, CDR2 FQGNSA. The V gene lost 1 base and the J gene lost 14 bases, with 15 bases spanning the gap. CDR3 size: 13 residues. CDR3 loop: CASSLGPLGQKFF. The DNA of the CDR3 is TGTGCCAGCAGCTTAGGGCCTCTCGGACAGAAGTTCTTC.

J is TRBJ1-3 and V is TRBV30; D not resolved. The CDR3 covers 13 residues. CDR1 is GTSNPN, CDR2 SVGIG, per germline (reference sequence). Between the trimmed V and J ends, which lost 2 bases and 4 bases, there was a span of 9 bases. CDR3 loop: CAWSIGRGNTIYF. The CDR3 DNA reads TGTGCCTGGAGTATCGGTAGAGGAAACACCATATATTTT.

The chain combines TRBV4-1 with TRBJ1-3, with TRBD1 as a possible D gene (5 bases). The CDR3 contains 15 residues. The V end was cut by 4 bases, the J end by 2 bases, with 12 bases between. CDR1 and CDR2 from the germline V gene are MGHRA and YSYEKL. Written as DNA, the CDR3 is TGCGCCAGCAGCCGATCAATGGGGGCTGGAAACACCATATATTTT. Its translation is CASSRSMGAGNTIYF.

The chain combines TRBV6-5 with TRBJ2-1; TRBD1 matches 8 bases. This CDR3 comprises 15 residues. With 5 bases clipped from V and 0 bases from J, the junction kept 3 bases outside the gene matches. The germline gives CDR1 MNHEY, CDR2 SVGAGI. The CDR3 reads CASSRQGASYNEQFF. The CDR3 DNA reads TGTGCCAGCAGTCGCCAGGGGGCCTCCTACAATGAGCAGTTCTTC.

The CDR3 nucleotides are TGTGCCAGCAGCTCTAGGGGGGGTCAGCAGTTCTTC. It codes for CASSSRGGQQFF. The chain recombines TRBV7-2 with TRBJ2-1; D might be TRBD2 (7 bases). Trimming removed 4 bases at V and 11 bases at J, with 12 bases between. From germline, CDR1 is SGHTA and CDR2 FQGNSA. The CDR3 loop spans 12 amino acids.

This CDR3 reads CASSLASGGRSQETQYF. CDR3 nucleotide sequence: TGTGCCAGCAGCTTGGCATCCGGGGGACGCTCGCAAGAGACCCAGTACTTC. This rearrangement joins TRBV5-4 to TRBJ2-5, with a tentative D call TRBD2 (6 bases). V lost 0 bases and J lost 2, with 17 bases in between. Germline V gives CDR1 SGHNT, CDR2 YYREEE (reference sequence). This CDR3 spans 17 amino acids.

This sequence joins TRBV7-9 and TRBJ1-4; TRBD1 matches at 7 bases. The CDR3 extends over 15 amino acids. The germline V gene encodes CDR1 SEHNR and CDR2 FQNEAQ (reference sequence). Losses at the gene ends were 3 bases for V and 4 bases for J; bases not matched to a gene: 5. The CDR3 nucleotides are TGTGCCAGCAGCTTGGGGGACAGCCTTAATGAAAAACTGTTTTTT. Its protein is CASSLGDSLNEKLFF.

This chain joins TRBV18 and TRBJ2-7; 9 positions match TRBD1. Germline lookup yields CDR1 KGHSH and CDR2 LQKENI. The CDR3 extends over 15 amino acids. J was trimmed by 2 bases and V by 3 bases; bases with no gene match: 5. CDR3 protein: CASSPGTGSPYEQYF. The DNA for the CDR3 is TGTGCCAGCTCACCCGGGACAGGGTCCCCCTACGAGCAGTACTTC.

This rearrangement joins TRBV3-1 (or the pseudogene TRBV3-2) to TRBJ1-1; unclear D gene. The CDR3 is 13 amino acids. Germline-derived CDR1 and CDR2 are LGHDT and YNNKEL (reference sequence). The ends were cut back, 1 base at V and 6 bases at J, with 9 bases in the middle. The CDR3 sequence is CASSQVAGAEAFF. CDR3 sequence (DNA): TGTGCCAGCAGCCAAGTCGCTGGGGCTGAAGCTTTCTTT.

V is TRBV20-1 and J is TRBJ2-7, with D maybe TRBD2 (5 bases). Trimming left V 3 bases short and J 7 bases short, with 25 bases between. Per the germline V gene, CDR1 is DFQATT and CDR2 is SNEGSKA (reference sequence). The CDR3 is 16 amino acids. Here the CDR3 reads CSASPSGRGGPGEQYF. CDR3 DNA sequence: TGCAGTGCTAGTCCCTCGGGGAGAGGCGGGCCGGGGGAGCAGTACTTC.

CDR3 coding DNA: TGTGCCAGCAGCTTTACGGGGGACCAGCCCCAGCATTTT. It specifies CASSFTGDQPQHF. The genes are TRBV5-5 and TRBJ1-5; TRBD1 might be the D (5 bases). The ends were cut back, 2 bases at V and 7 bases at J, with 10 bases in the middle. Germline CDR1 SGHKS, CDR2 YYEKEE (reference sequence). This CDR3 has 13 amino acids.

This sequence joins TRBV15 and TRBJ2-1, with D uncertain. Per the germline V gene, CDR1 is LNHNV and CDR2 is YYDKDF (reference sequence). The germline V and J ends were trimmed by 3 bases and 3 bases, with 3 bases remaining between them. CDR3 length: 12 residues. CDR3 protein: CATSSVYNEQFF. CDR3 DNA: TGTGCCACCAGCAGTGTCTACAATGAGCAGTTCTTC. Combining the CDR3 with reference TRBV15 and TRBJ2-1 gives the whole variable domain DAMVIQNPRYQVTQFGKPVTLSCSQTLNHNVMYWYQQKSSQAPKLLFHYYDKDFNNEADTPDNFQSRRPNTSFCFLDIRSPGLGDTAMYLCATSSVYNEQFFGPGTRLTVL.

The chain employs TRBV19 and TRBJ1-2; D is unclear. The CDR3 is made up of 8 amino acids. V shed 11 bases and J shed 7 bases, with 5 bases lying between them. Germline V lookup: CDR1 LNHDA, CDR2 SQIVND (reference sequence). CDR3 DNA: TGTGCCGCAGGTGGCTACACCTTC. Translated, it gives CAAGGYTF.

In nucleotides, the CDR3 is TGTGCCAGCAGCAAAGGGCCCGACGGACAATGTAGGGAGACCCAGTACTTC. Translated: CASSKGPDGQCRETQYF. V gene TRBV21-1 combines with J gene TRBJ2-5; the tabulated D call, TRBD1, remains unverified against the DNA. TRBV21-1 has pseudogene status. The CDR3 extends over 17 amino acids.

This chain links TRBV5-1 with TRBJ2-5; 11 bases fit TRBD2. The CDR3 sequence is 15 residues long. The V segment lost 3 bases and the J segment 5 bases; nucleotides outside the gene matches: 6. Per germline, CDR1 SGHRS and CDR2 YFSETQ. DNA for the CDR3: TGCGCCAGCAGCTATCTAGCGGGAGGTGGGGAGACCCAGTACTTC. As protein: CASSYLAGGGETQYF.

The genes are TRBV3-1 (or the pseudogene TRBV3-2) and TRBJ2-7; 10 positions match TRBD1. From germline, CDR1 is LGHDT and CDR2 YNNKEL (reference sequence). There are 15 residues in the CDR3. The trim removed 5 bases at V and 3 bases at J, leaving 7 bases unmatched. CDR3: CASSSSGTGDYEQYF. The CDR3 region has the DNA TGTGCCAGCAGCTCTTCCGGGACAGGGGACTACGAGCAGTACTTC.

V gene TRBV7-2 combines with J gene TRBJ1-5, with 9 bases matching TRBD1. This CDR3 has 15 amino acids. Trimming at V came to 1 base and at J to 6 bases, leaving 4 bases not matched to a gene. Germline-derived CDR1 and CDR2 are SGHTA and FQGNSA. In nucleotides, the CDR3 is TGTGCCAGCAGCTTAGAAGGGACAGGGAGTCAGCCCCAGCATTTT. This sequence encodes CASSLEGTGSQPQHF. The whole variable domain, filled in from reference TRBV7-2 and TRBJ1-5, reads GAGVSQSPSNKVTEKGKDVELRCDPISGHTALYWYRQSLGQGLEFLIYFQGNSAPDKSGLPSDRFSAERTGGSVSTLTIQRTQQEDSAVYLCASSLEGTGSQPQHFGDGTRLSIL.